This T cell receptor (beta chain) was sequenced during a study of T cells after yellow fever vaccination. Study findings and constraints: Clones from primary vaccination mostly reappeared after the booster (approximately 96% CD4, around 90% CD8). Memory subsets that were sorted on day 0 lacked detectable signal for almost all vaccine-responding clonotypes. Just a small share of clonotypes turned up in the CD4 compartment as well as the CD8 compartment.

For TCR, cDNA came from 5'RACE template switching, which added a universal primer site and UMIs. A single record per CDR3 protein comes from TCRdb applying MiXCR to the 5' RACE reads. Of about 16,000 distinct CDR3 sequences in the sample, about 4% were seen once. This clonotype was observed many times. The CDR3 length is 15 residues. Germline V CDR1 and CDR2: MNHEY, SMNVEV (reference sequence). Trimming left V 2 bases short and J 1 base short, with 12 bases between. The receptor was derived from a man aged 25 to 40 who received the YFV17D yellow fever vaccine. The V call is TRBV27, the J call TRBJ2-7; weak D call: TRBD2 (7 bases). The specimen comprised PBMCs, either bulk or a sorted T-cell subset (CD4+, CD8+, memory, or dextramer-sorted; not recorded which), sampled 15 days after the yellow fever booster vaccination. CDR3 sequence: CASSLEGGGSYEQYF. CDR3 nucleotide sequence: TGTGCCAGCAGTTTAGAGGGGGGAGGGTCCTACGAGCAGTACTTC.